The following is a T cell receptor (beta chain) sequence with its context. Its antigen specificity is not known. Base qualities are not at hand, and no much larger clone is one base apart. This sample is part of a study of graft-versus-host responses after intestinal transplantation (dated by TCRdb to about 2021). Study-level background: Recipients received multivisceral, liver-intestinal, or isolated intestinal transplants. After intestinal transplantation, graft-versus-host and host-versus-graft alloreactive T cell clones in the graft, circulation and bone marrow were tracked using bulk TCR-beta CDR3 sequencing. Rather than going through the commercial service, samples from a few later patients were sequenced in-house on an Illumina MiSeq and processed with MiXCR. Every recipient was given anti-thymocyte globulin induction, then maintenance tacrolimus and steroids for 3 to 4 years. A peak of at least 4% donor T cells among recipient peripheral blood mononuclear cells was the definition used for donor T cell macrochimerism. Alloreactive clones were identified by sequencing pre-transplant mixed lymphocyte reaction products and comparing these products with unstimulated pre-transplant donor and recipient T cells. A cohort of more than 20 intestinal transplant recipients, including one retransplant, was enrolled, and a few patients lacking pretransplant specimens were excluded.

Summary of the overall study and its limitations: GvH clones turned up in recipient bone marrow, with some appearing earlier in ileal mucosa or blood, a pattern consistent with an intestinal mucosal origin. Early after transplant, peak levels of circulating GvH clones were associated with declines in HvG clones. In the allografts of patients with donor T cell macrochimerism, GvH to HvG T cell clonal ratios were high. The relatively low number and heterogeneity of intestinal transplant patients limited the conclusions.

The time point tag for this specimen amounts to: cells obtained before transplantation from donor or recipient. CD3+CD4+ and CD3+CD8+ populations were FACS-sorted from unstimulated pre-transplant donor and recipient cells taken from spleen or lymph nodes. The germline V gene gives CDR1 as SGHVS and CDR2 as FQNEAQ. Compared with germline, V lacks 6 bases and J lacks 1 base; bases without a gene match: 2. The CDR3 sequence holds 14 residues, the cysteine and phenylalanine included. Only the CDR3 portion is preserved as DNA: 42 bases, with reading frame beginning at the first base. The library relied on the immunoSEQ multiplex PCR assay. For most patients, genomic DNA was isolated with the Qiagen DNeasy Blood and Tissue Kit and shipped frozen to Adaptive Biotechnologies for TCR sequencing. For most patients, genomic DNA was subjected to high-throughput TCR-beta CDR3 sequencing by Adaptive Biotechnologies. The paper's processing steps were these. TCR sequencing data were retrieved from Adaptive's ImmunoSEQ software for around 20 patients, whereas a few other patients were processed with MiXCR and VDJtools. CD4 versus CD8 sorting errors were corrected by removing sequences found in both subsets at a frequency ratio below 5:1. CDR3 nucleotide sequences shared between donor and recipient were removed because the origin of such sequences could not be assigned. At least 2-fold expansion over unstimulated cells and a minimum CFSE-low frequency of 0.002% (template counts) or 0.001% (read counts) were required for clones to be classified as alloreactive. Mappable clones were those detected in sequenced pre-transplant spleen, lymph node, or MLR CFSE-low populations of the donor or recipient. The cumulative frequency of alloreactive clones was calculated as a percentage of all sequences, weighted by copy number. TCRdb took this table from immuneACCESS and kept in-frame rearrangements with V and J called. Such tables lack part of the clones; where checked against another copy, unresolved V genes explain under half of the gap, and the rest is unexplained. For V, J and clone size, that table is used; D and trimming come from the DNA. Within this sample are about 64,000 clones, with roughly nine tenths of them counted one time only. Jointly, the top ten make up about 1.7% of the sample.

Sample: unstimulated CD8+ T cells sorted from spleen or lymph node cells, taken before transplant. The chain was built from TRBV7-8 and TRBJ1-1, with 10 central nucleotides matching TRBD1. The TCR was taken from a human donor who was the organ donor for an intestinal transplant. The CDR3 region has the sequence CASRGTGANTEAFF. Read as DNA, the sequence is TGTGCCAGCAGGGGGACAGGGGCGAACACTGAAGCTTTCTTT.